The entry that follows covers one TCR beta chain sequence. Its antigen remains unknown. These data originate in a study of cytomegalovirus exposure and HLA in healthy donors. This CDR3 is 15 amino acids long. Trimming left V 2 bases short and J 0 bases short, with 12 bases between. Germline CDR1 and CDR2: SGHKS and YYEKEE (reference sequence). Profiling relied on immunoSEQ multiplex PCR, and the TCRdb table lists in-frame clones only, not all of them. The sample includes roughly 90,000 clones, about 93% seen only once; the top ten take approximately 1.1%. Notes on the study in general: Many donors carried some public TCRs, although rarity characterized most TCR sequences.

The receptor's source is a woman in her twenties or thirties in good health and CMV-seropositive. Sequencing input: PBMCs. J is TRBJ2-7 and V is TRBV5-5; D unresolved. The CDR3 sequence is CASSLGAGISYEQYF. In nucleotides, the CDR3 is TGTGCCAGCAGCTTAGGAGCCGGAATCTCCTACGAGCAGTACTTC. The variable domain in full, with the rest retrieved from reference TRBV5-5 and TRBJ2-7, is DAGVTQSPTHLIKTRGQQVTLRCSPISGHKSVSWYQQVLGQGPQFIFQYYEKEERGRGNFPDRFSARQFPNYSSELNVNALLLGDSALYLCASSLGAGISYEQYFGPGTRLTVT.